Listed below are T cell receptor beta chains from one sample, sequenced in a study of blood T cell repertoires in COVID-19. The table came from immunoSEQ multiplex PCR; TCRdb's copy has only in-frame clones and leaves some out. Of 100,000 to 150,000 clones listed, around 87% are singletons. The sample comprised peripheral blood. The receptors were gathered from a woman aged 55-70 years with acute or convalescent COVID-19. CDR3s include the opening cysteine and the closing phenylalanine or tryptophan. A D gene is named only where the DNA matches it firmly. Clone size appears in some rows only: once, few, many, or a class for an expanded clone.

abundance: few; v_gene: TRBV11-2; d_gene: NA; j_gene: TRBJ2-7; CDR3nt: TGTGCCAGCAGCCGGACTAACCTTTACGAGCAGTACTTC; CDR3aa: CASSRTNLYEQYF
abundance: few; v_gene: TRBV12-3/TRBV12-4; d_gene: NA; j_gene: TRBJ1-5; CDR3nt: TGTGCCAGCAGTTTAGGGCAGAATCAGCCCCAGCATTTT; CDR3aa: CASSLGQNQPQHF
abundance: NA; v_gene: TRBV7-8; d_gene: TRBD2; j_gene: TRBJ2-1; CDR3nt: TGTGCCAGCAGCGACCGGACTAGCGGGGCTAGGGGTGAGCAGTTCTTC; CDR3aa: CASSDRTSGARGEQFF
abundance: NA; v_gene: TRBV30; d_gene: NA; j_gene: TRBJ1-3; CDR3nt: TGTGCCTGGAGTGTATCCACTGGAAACACCATATATTTT; CDR3aa: CAWSVSTGNTIYF
abundance: once; v_gene: TRBV11-2; d_gene: TRBD1; j_gene: TRBJ1-3; CDR3nt: TGTGCCAGCAGCTCCGGGACAGGGGTTAAAAACACCATATATTTT; CDR3aa: CASSSGTGVKNTIYF
abundance: NA; v_gene: TRBV11-2; d_gene: NA; j_gene: TRBJ2-1; CDR3nt: TGTGCCAGCAGCCCCTACGATGAGCAGTTCTTC; CDR3aa: CASSPYDEQFF
abundance: NA; v_gene: TRBV25-1; d_gene: NA; j_gene: TRBJ1-2; CDR3nt: TGTGCCAGCCAACCGCGGAAAGTCGGGGGAGGGCATCATGGCTACACCTTC; CDR3aa: CASQPRKVGGGHHGYTF
abundance: NA; v_gene: TRBV19; d_gene: NA; j_gene: TRBJ1-1; CDR3nt: TGTGCCAGTAGCCCAGGTACAGGGCGGTTTGGCACTGAAGCTTTCTTT; CDR3aa: CASSPGTGRFGTEAFF
abundance: NA; v_gene: TRBV2; d_gene: NA; j_gene: TRBJ1-3; CDR3nt: TGTGCCAGCAGTTTGACAACTCTCTCTGGAAACACCATATATTTT; CDR3aa: CASSLTTLSGNTIYF
abundance: NA; v_gene: TRBV11-1; d_gene: NA; j_gene: TRBJ1-2; CDR3nt: TGTGCCAGTTCCAGTGGATCCGGGGATGGCTACACCTTC; CDR3aa: CASSSGSGDGYTF
abundance: NA; v_gene: TRBV19; d_gene: TRBD1; j_gene: TRBJ1-6; CDR3nt: TGTGCCAGTGCGGACAGGGATATTTCACCCCTCCACTTT; CDR3aa: CASADRDISPLHF
abundance: NA; v_gene: TRBV9; d_gene: NA; j_gene: TRBJ2-6; CDR3nt: TGTGCCAGCAGCGTGGGCACATTTGGGGCCAACGTCCTGACTTTC; CDR3aa: CASSVGTFGANVLTF
abundance: NA; v_gene: TRBV7-6; d_gene: TRBD2; j_gene: TRBJ2-2; CDR3nt: TGTGCCAGCAGCTTGGGAGCGGGAGTAACCGGGGAGCTGTTTTTT; CDR3aa: CASSLGAGVTGELFF
abundance: NA; v_gene: TRBV19; d_gene: TRBD1; j_gene: TRBJ1-2; CDR3nt: TGTGCCAGTAGTCGGACAGGGGGGGAGTATGGCTACACCTTC; CDR3aa: CASSRTGGEYGYTF
abundance: NA; v_gene: TRBV7-3; d_gene: TRBD2; j_gene: TRBJ2-1; CDR3nt: TGTGCCAGCAGCGCGGGACTAGCGGGAGGGTTTGAGCAGTTCTTC; CDR3aa: CASSAGLAGGFEQFF
abundance: NA; v_gene: TRBV12-3/TRBV12-4; d_gene: NA; j_gene: TRBJ2-2; CDR3nt: TGTGCCAGCAGTCAGACTCGTCGGGAGCTGTTTTTT; CDR3aa: CASSQTRRELFF
abundance: NA; v_gene: TRBV5-4; d_gene: TRBD2; j_gene: TRBJ2-2; CDR3nt: TGTGCCAGCAGCTTGGGAGGGCTAGCGGGAACCGGGGAGCTGTTTTTT; CDR3aa: CASSLGGLAGTGELFF
abundance: NA; v_gene: TRBV6-2/TRBV6-3; d_gene: NA; j_gene: TRBJ1-5; CDR3nt: TGTGCCAGCAGTTACGAGGCCCTCAGGCCCCAGCATTTT; CDR3aa: CASSYEALRPQHF
abundance: NA; v_gene: TRBV3-1/TRBV3-2; d_gene: NA; j_gene: TRBJ1-2; CDR3nt: TGTGCCAGCAGCCGGTACCCTGATGTGGGGGGGAATGGCTACACCTTC; CDR3aa: CASSRYPDVGGNGYTF
abundance: NA; v_gene: TRBV20-1; d_gene: NA; j_gene: TRBJ2-5; CDR3nt: TGCAGTGCTAAACGAGGAGAGACCCAGTACTTC; CDR3aa: CSAKRGETQYF
abundance: once; v_gene: TRBV5-6; d_gene: NA; j_gene: TRBJ2-2; CDR3nt: TGTGCCAGCAGCTACCTTGCTAGCTGGGAGCTGTTTTTT; CDR3aa: CASSYLASWELFF
abundance: NA; v_gene: TRBV29-1; d_gene: NA; j_gene: TRBJ1-4; CDR3nt: TGCAGCGTTGAGGCCGACAGAAAACTGTTTTTT; CDR3aa: CSVEADRKLFF
abundance: NA; v_gene: TRBV15; d_gene: NA; j_gene: TRBJ1-1; CDR3nt: TGTGCCACCAGCACCCAAACGGGCACTGAAGCTTTCTTT; CDR3aa: CATSTQTGTEAFF
abundance: NA; v_gene: TRBV7-2; d_gene: NA; j_gene: TRBJ1-5; CDR3nt: TGTGCCAGCAGCTCCCGGGAGTATAGCAATCAGCCCCAGCATTTT; CDR3aa: CASSSREYSNQPQHF
abundance: NA; v_gene: TRBV7-8; d_gene: TRBD1; j_gene: TRBJ2-2; CDR3nt: TGTGCCAGCAGCTTAGAAACAGGGGGCTCTACCGGGGAGCTGTTTTTT; CDR3aa: CASSLETGGSTGELFF
abundance: NA; v_gene: TRBV30; d_gene: NA; j_gene: TRBJ1-1; CDR3nt: TGTGCCTGGGGGTTGACAGATAACACTGAAGCTTTCTTT; CDR3aa: CAWGLTDNTEAFF
abundance: NA; v_gene: TRBV6-1; d_gene: NA; j_gene: TRBJ1-4; CDR3nt: TGTGCCAGCAGTGACCAGGGTGGTATTGAAAAACTGTTTTTT; CDR3aa: CASSDQGGIEKLFF
abundance: NA; v_gene: TRBV3-1/TRBV3-2; d_gene: NA; j_gene: TRBJ1-6; CDR3nt: TGTGCCAGCAGCCAAGGTGGCAGGGGAAACCTTTCACCCCTCCACTTT; CDR3aa: CASSQGGRGNLSPLHF
abundance: NA; v_gene: TRBV25-1; d_gene: TRBD1; j_gene: TRBJ1-1; CDR3nt: TGTGCCAGCAGTCCGGACAGGGATGTGTTCTACACTGAAGCTTTCTTT; CDR3aa: CASSPDRDVFYTEAFF